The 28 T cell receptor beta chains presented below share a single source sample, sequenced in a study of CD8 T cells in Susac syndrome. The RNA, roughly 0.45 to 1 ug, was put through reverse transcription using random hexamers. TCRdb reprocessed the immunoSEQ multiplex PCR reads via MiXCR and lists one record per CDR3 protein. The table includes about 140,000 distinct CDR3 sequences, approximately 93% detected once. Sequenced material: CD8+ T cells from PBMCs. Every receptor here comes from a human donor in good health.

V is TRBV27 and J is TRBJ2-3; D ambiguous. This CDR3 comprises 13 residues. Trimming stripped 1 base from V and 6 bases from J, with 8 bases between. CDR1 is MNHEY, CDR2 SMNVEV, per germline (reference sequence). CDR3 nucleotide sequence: TGTGCCAGCAGTTTATTCCCCCTGGATACGCAGTATTTT. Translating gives CASSLFPLDTQYF.

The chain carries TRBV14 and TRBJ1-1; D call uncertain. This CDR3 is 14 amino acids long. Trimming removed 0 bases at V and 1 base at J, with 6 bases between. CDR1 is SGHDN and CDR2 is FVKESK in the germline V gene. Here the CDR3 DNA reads TGTGCCAGCAGCCAAGAATACAGGAACACTGAAGCTTTCTTT. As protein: CASSQEYRNTEAFF. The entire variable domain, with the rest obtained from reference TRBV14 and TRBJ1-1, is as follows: EAGVTQFPSHSVIEKGQTVTLRCDPISGHDNLYWYRRVMGKEIKFLLHFVKESKQDESGMPNNRFLAERTGGTYSTLKVQPAELEDSGVYFCASSQEYRNTEAFFGQGTRLTVV.

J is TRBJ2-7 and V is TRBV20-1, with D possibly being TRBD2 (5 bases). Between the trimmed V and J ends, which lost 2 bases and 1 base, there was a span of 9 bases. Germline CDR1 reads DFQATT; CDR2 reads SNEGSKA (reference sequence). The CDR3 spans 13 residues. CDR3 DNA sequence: TGCAGTGCTAGATGGGGAGAGTCCTACGAGCAGTACTTC. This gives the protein CSARWGESYEQYF.

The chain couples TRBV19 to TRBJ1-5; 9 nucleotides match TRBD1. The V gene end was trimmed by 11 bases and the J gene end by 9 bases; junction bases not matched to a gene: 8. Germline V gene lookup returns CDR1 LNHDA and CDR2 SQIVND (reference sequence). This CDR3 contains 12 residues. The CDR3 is CAGGTGLWPQHF. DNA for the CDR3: TGTGCCGGCGGGACAGGGCTTTGGCCCCAGCATTTT.

CDR3 sequence: CASSLRRSAEEKLFF. The CDR3 DNA sequence: TGTGCCAGCAGCTTACGACGGAGTGCGGAGGAAAAACTGTTTTTT. The chain uses TRBV11-2 and TRBJ1-4; D ambiguous. From germline, CDR1 is SGHAT and CDR2 FQNNGV. Between the trimmed V and J ends, which lost 2 bases and 8 bases, there was a span of 15 bases. This CDR3 region has 15 residues. Looking up the rest from reference TRBV11-2 and TRBJ1-4 gives the full variable domain: EAGVAQSPRYKIIEKRQSVAFWCNPISGHATLYWYQQILGQGPKLLIQFQNNGVVDDSQLPKDRFSAERLKGVDSTLKIQPAKLEDSAVYLCASSLRRSAEEKLFFGSGTQLSVL.

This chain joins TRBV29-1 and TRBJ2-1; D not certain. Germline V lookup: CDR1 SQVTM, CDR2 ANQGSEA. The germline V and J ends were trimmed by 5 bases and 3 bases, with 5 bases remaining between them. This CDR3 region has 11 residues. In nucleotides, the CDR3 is TGCAGCGTTCCATACTACAATGAGCAGTTCTTC. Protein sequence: CSVPYYNEQFF.

CDR3 loop: CASSYYNEQFF. CDR3 in DNA: TGTGCCAGCAGTTATTACAATGAGCAGTTCTTC. The V call is TRBV27, the J call TRBJ2-1; D remains unclear. Germline V CDR1 and CDR2: MNHEY, SMNVEV (reference sequence). V was trimmed by 4 bases and J by 4 bases, leaving 2 bases between them. The CDR3 spans 11 residues.

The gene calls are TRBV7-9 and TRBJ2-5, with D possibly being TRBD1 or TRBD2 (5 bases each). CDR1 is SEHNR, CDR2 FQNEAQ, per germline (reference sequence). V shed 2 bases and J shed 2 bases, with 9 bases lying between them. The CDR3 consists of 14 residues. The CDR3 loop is CASSLWGNQETQYF. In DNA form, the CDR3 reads TGTGCCAGCAGCTTATGGGGGAATCAAGAGACCCAGTACTTC.

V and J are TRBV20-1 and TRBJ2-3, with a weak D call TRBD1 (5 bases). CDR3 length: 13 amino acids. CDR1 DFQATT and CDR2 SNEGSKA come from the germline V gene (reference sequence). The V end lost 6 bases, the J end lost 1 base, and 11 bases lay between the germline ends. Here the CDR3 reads CSARKGGTDTQYF. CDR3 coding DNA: TGCAGTGCACGGAAAGGGGGCACAGATACGCAGTATTTT.

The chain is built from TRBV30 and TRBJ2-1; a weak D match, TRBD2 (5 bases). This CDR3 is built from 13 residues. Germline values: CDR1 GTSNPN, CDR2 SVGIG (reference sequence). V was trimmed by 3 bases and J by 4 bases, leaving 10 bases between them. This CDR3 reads CAWSIGEYNEQFF. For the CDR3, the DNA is TGTGCCTGGAGCATCGGGGAATACAATGAGCAGTTCTTC.

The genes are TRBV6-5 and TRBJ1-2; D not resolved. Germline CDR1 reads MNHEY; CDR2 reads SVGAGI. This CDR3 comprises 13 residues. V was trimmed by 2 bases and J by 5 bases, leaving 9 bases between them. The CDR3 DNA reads TGTGCCAGCAGTTACAGGGTGGGGTATGGCTACACCTTC. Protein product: CASSYRVGYGYTF.

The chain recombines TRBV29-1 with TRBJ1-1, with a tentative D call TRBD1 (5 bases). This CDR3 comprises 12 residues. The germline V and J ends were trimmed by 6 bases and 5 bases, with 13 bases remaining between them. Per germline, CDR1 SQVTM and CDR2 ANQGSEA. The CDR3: CSVPRGGTEAFF. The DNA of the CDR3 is TGCAGCGTACCCCGCGGGGGAACTGAAGCTTTCTTT.

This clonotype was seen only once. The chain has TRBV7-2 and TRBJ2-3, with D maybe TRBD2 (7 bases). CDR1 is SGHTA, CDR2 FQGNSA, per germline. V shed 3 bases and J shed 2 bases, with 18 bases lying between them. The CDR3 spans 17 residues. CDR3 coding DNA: TGTGCCAGCAGCTTGGGGGCGGGGGCCGGATTCACAGATACGCAGTATTTT. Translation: CASSLGAGAGFTDTQYF. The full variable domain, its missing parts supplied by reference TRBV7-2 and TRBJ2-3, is GAGVSQSPSNKVTEKGKDVELRCDPISGHTALYWYRQSLGQGLEFLIYFQGNSAPDKSGLPSDRFSAERTGGSVSTLTIQRTQQEDSAVYLCASSLGAGAGFTDTQYFGPGTRLTVL.

This CDR3 reads CASTGRVWAFF. CDR3 bases: TGTGCCAGCACCGGACGGGTTTGGGCTTTCTTT. This chain connects TRBV9 to TRBJ1-1, with D unclear. The CDR3 is made up of 11 amino acids. V was trimmed by 6 bases and J by 11 bases, leaving 14 bases between them. Germline V CDR1 and CDR2: SGDLS, YYNGEE. The full variable domain, its missing parts supplied by reference TRBV9 and TRBJ1-1, is DSGVTQTPKHLITATGQRVTLRCSPRSGDLSVYWYQQSLDQGLQFLIQYYNGEERAKGNILERFSAQQFPDLHSELNLSSLELGDSALYFCASTGRVWAFFGQGTRLTVV.

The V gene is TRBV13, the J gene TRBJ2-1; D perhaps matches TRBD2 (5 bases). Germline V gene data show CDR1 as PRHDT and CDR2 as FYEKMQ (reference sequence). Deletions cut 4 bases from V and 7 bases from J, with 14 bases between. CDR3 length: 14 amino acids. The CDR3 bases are TGTGCCAGCAGCTCCGGACTTCCTCGGAATGAGCAGTTCTTC. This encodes CASSSGLPRNEQFF. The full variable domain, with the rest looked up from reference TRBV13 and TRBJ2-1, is AAGVIQSPRHLIKEKRETATLKCYPIPRHDTVYWYQQGPGQDPQFLISFYEKMQSDKGSIPDRFSAQQFSDYHSELNMSSLELGDSALYFCASSSGLPRNEQFFGPGTRLTVL.

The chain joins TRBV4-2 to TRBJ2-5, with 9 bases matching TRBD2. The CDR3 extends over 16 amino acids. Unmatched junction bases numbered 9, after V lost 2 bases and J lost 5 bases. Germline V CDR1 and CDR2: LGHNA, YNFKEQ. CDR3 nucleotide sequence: TGTGCCAGCAGCCAACCCTTGGGACTAGCACAGGAGACCCAGTACTTC. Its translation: CASSQPLGLAQETQYF.

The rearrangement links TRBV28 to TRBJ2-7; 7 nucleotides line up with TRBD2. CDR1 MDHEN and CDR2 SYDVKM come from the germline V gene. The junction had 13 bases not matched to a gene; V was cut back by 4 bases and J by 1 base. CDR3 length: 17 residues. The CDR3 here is CASSSSDRDGGSYEQYF. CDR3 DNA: TGTGCCAGCAGTTCATCAGACCGGGACGGGGGGTCCTACGAGCAGTACTTC.

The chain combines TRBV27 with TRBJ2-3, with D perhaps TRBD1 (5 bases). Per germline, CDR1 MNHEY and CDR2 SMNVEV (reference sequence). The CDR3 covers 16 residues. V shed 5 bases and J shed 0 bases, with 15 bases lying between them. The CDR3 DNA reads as TGTGCCAGCAGTCCCGGTCGACAGACTAGCACAGATACGCAGTATTTT. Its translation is CASSPGRQTSTDTQYF.

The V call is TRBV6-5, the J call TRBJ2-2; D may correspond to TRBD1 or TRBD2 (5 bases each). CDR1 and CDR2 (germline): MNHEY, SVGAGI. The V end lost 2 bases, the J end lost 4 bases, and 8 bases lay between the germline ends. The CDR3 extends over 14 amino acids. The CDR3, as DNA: TGTGCCAGCAGTTACATGGGGACCACCGGGGAGCTGTTTTTT. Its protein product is CASSYMGTTGELFF.

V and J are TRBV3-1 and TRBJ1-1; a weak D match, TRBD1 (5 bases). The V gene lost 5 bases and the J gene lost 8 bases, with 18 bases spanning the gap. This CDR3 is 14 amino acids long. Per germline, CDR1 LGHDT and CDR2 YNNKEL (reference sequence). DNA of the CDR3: TGTGCCAGCAGCGACCCGCCTGGGGGAATCGAAGCTTTCTTT. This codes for CASSDPPGGIEAFF.

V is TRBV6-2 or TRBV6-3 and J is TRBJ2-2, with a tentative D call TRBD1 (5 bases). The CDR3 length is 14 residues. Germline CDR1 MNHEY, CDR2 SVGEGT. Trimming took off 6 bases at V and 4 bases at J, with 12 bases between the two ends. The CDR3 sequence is CASSLDSGTGELFF. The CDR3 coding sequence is TGTGCCAGCAGCCTAGACAGTGGCACCGGGGAGCTGTTTTTT.

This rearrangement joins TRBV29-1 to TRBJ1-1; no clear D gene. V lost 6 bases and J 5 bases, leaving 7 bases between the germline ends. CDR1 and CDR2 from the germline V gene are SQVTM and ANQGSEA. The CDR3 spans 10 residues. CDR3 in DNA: TGCAGCGTCCAACTTACTGAAGCTTTCTTT. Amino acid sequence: CSVQLTEAFF.

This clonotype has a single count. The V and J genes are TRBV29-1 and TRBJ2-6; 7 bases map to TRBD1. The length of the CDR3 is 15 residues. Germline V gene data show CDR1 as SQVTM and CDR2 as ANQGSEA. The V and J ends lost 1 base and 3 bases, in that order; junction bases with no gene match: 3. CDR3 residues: CSVEVDRVGANVLTF. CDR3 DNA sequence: TGCAGCGTTGAAGTAGACAGGGTTGGGGCCAACGTCCTGACTTTC.

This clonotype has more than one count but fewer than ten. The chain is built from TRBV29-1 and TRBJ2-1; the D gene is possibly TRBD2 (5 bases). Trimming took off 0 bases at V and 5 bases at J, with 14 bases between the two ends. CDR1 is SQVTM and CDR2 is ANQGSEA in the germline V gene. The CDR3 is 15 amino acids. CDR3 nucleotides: TGCAGCGTTGAAGATCTGAGGGAGTCCCACAATGAGCAGTTCTTC. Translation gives CSVEDLRESHNEQFF.

CDR3 in DNA: TGCAGCGTTGTAGCGGTCGCCTACAATGAGCAGTTCTTC. It encodes CSVVAVAYNEQFF. This rearrangement joins TRBV29-1 to TRBJ2-1; weak D call: TRBD2 (6 bases). The CDR3 spans 13 residues. Germline CDR1 is SQVTM and CDR2 is ANQGSEA. Between the trimmed V and J ends, which lost 4 bases and 2 bases, there was a span of 9 bases.

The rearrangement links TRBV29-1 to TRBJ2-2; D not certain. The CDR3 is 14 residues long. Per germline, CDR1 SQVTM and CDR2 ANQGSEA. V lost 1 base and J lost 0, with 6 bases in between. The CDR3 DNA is TGCAGCGTTGAAGTAGCTGCGAACACCGGGGAGCTGTTTTTT. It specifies CSVEVAANTGELFF.

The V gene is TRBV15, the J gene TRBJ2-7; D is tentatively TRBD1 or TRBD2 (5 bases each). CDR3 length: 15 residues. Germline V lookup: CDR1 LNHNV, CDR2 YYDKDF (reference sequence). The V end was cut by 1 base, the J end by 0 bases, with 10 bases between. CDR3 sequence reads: CATSRVSGGSYEQYF. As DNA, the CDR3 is TGTGCCACCAGCAGAGTCAGTGGGGGCTCCTACGAGCAGTACTTC.

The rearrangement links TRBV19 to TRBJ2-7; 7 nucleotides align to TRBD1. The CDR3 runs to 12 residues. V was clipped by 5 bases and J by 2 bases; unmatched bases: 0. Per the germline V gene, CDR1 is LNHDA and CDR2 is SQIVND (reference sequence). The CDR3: CASSQGAYEQYF. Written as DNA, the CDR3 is TGTGCCAGTAGTCAGGGGGCCTACGAGCAGTACTTC.